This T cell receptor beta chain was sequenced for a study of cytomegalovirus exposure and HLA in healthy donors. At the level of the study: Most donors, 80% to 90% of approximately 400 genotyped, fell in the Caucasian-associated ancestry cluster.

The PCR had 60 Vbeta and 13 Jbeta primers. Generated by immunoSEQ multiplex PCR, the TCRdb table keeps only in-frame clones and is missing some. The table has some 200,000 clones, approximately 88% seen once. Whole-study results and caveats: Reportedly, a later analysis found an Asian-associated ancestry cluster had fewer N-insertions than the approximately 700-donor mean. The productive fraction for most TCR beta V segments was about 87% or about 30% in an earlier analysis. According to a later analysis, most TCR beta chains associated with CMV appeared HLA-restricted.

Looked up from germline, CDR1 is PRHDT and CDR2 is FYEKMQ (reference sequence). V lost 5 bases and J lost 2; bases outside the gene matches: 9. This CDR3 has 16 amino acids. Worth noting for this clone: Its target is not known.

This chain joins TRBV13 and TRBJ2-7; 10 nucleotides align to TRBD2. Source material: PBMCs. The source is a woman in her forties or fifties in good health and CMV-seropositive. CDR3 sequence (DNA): TGTGCCAGCAGCAGATCTAGCGGGGGCTCCCCCTACGAGCAGTACTTC. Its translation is CASSRSSGGSPYEQYF. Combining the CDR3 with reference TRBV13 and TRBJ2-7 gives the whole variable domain AAGVIQSPRHLIKEKRETATLKCYPIPRHDTVYWYQQGPGQDPQFLISFYEKMQSDKGSIPDRFSAQQFSDYHSELNMSSLELGDSALYFCASSRSSGGSPYEQYFGPGTRLTVT.